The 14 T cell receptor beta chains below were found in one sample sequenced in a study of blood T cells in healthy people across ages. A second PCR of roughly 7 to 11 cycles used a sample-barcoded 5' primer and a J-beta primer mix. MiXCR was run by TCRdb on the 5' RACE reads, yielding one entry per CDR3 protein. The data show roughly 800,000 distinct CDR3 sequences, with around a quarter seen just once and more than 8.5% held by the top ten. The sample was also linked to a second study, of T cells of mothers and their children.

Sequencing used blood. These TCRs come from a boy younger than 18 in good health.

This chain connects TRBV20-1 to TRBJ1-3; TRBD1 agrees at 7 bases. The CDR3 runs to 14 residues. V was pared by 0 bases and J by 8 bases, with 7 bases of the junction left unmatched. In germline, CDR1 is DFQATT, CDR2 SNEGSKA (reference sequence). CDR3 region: CSARDPSRGDTIYF. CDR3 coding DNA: TGCAGTGCTAGAGACCCTTCCAGGGGGGACACCATATATTTT.

CDR3 DNA sequence: TGTGCTAGTGGTTTGGGGACAGGGAGGACCGGGGAGCTGTTTTTT. Its translation: CASGLGTGRTGELFF. The chain links TRBV12-5 to TRBJ2-2; 8 bases align to TRBD1. CDR1 and CDR2 from the germline V gene are LGHNT and FRNRAP. V dropped 1 base and J dropped 5; count of bases not matched to a gene: 3. This CDR3 has 15 residues.

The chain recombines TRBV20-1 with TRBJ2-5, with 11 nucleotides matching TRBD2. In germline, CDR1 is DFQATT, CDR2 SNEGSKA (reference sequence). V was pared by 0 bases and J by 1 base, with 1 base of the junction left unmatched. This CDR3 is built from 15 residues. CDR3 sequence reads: CSARELAGVQETQYF. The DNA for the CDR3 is TGCAGTGCTAGAGAACTAGCGGGGGTCCAAGAGACCCAGTACTTC.

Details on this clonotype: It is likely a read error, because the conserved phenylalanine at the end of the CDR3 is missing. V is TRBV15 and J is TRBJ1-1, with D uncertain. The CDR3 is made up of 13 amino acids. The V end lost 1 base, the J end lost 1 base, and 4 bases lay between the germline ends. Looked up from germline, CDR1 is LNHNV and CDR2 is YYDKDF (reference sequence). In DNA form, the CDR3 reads TGTGCCACCAGCAGAGCAGCGAACACTGAAGCTTTCCTT. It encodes CATSRAANTEAFL.

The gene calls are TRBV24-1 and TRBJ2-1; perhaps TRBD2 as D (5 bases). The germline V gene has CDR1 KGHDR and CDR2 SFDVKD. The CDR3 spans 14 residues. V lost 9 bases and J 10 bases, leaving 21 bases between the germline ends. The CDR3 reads CATSLGGLVEEQFF. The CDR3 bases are TGTGCCACCTCCCTTGGAGGCCTGGTCGAGGAGCAGTTCTTC.

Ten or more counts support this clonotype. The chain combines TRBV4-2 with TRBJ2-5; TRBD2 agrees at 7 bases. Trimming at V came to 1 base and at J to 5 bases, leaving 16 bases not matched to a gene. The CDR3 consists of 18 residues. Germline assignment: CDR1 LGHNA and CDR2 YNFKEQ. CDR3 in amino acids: CASSQGDALAVSGETQYF. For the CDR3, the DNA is TGTGCCAGCAGCCAAGGGGACGCCCTAGCGGTTTCCGGGGAGACCCAGTACTTC.

The DNA of the CDR3 is TGTGCCAGCAGTGATTTGTCCCCCGGGACAGGGGCCTACGAGCAGTACTTC. Protein sequence: CASSDLSPGTGAYEQYF. The J gene is TRBJ2-7, the V gene TRBV12-3 or TRBV12-4; 10 positions match TRBD1. The CDR3 contains 17 residues. V was clipped by 5 bases and J by 2 bases; unmatched bases: 12.

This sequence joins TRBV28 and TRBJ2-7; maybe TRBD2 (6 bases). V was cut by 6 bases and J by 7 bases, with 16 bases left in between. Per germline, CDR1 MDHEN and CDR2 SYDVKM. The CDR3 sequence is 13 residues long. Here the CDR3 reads CASRKGGLGEQYF. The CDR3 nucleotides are TGTGCCAGCAGAAAGGGAGGTTTAGGGGAGCAGTACTTC.

The CDR3: CASSEAVESSGQETQYF. DNA of the CDR3: TGTGCCAGCAGTGAAGCGGTGGAGTCTAGCGGCCAAGAGACCCAGTACTTC. The chain is built from TRBV2 and TRBJ2-5, with 7 positions matching TRBD2. Germline values: CDR1 SNHLY, CDR2 FYNNEI. The CDR3 consists of 17 residues. With 0 bases clipped from V and 1 base from J, the junction kept 8 bases outside the gene matches.

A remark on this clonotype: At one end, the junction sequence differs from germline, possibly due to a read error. The chain's CDR3 is CASNFLAGAYTDTRYF. In DNA form, the CDR3 reads TGTGCCAGCAACTTCCTAGCGGGGGCTTACACAGATACGCGGTATTTT. The chain links TRBV6-1 to TRBJ2-3, with 10 bases that match TRBD2. Germline CDR1 and CDR2: MNHNS and SASEGT. The CDR3 runs 16 residues.

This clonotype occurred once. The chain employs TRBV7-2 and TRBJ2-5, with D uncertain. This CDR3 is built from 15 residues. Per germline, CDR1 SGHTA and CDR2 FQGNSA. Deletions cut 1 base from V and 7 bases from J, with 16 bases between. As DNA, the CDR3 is TGTGCCAGCAGCTTAGAAGGAACTACAAAGGGGACCCAGTACTTC. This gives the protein CASSLEGTTKGTQYF.

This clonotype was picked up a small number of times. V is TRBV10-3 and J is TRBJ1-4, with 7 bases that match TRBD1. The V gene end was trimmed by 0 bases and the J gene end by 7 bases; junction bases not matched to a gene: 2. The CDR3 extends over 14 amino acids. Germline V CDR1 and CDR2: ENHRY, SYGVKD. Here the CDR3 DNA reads TGTGCCATCAGTGAGTCCGGGACAGCTGAAAAACTGTTTTTT. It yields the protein CAISESGTAEKLFF.

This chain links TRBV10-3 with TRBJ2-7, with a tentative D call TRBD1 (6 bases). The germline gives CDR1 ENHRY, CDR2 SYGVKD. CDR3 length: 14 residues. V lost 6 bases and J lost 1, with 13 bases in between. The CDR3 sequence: CAIRTGTLSYEQYF. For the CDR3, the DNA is TGTGCCATCAGAACCGGGACACTATCCTACGAGCAGTACTTC.

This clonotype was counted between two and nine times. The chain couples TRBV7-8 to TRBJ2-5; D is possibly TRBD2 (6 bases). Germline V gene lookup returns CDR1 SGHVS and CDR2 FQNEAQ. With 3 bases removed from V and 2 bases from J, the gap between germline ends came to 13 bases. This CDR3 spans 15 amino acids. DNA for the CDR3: TGTGCCAGCAGCTTGAAGTGGGGACTTCAAGAGACCCAGTACTTC. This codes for CASSLKWGLQETQYF.